This is a list of T cell receptor beta chains from one sample in a study of beta chain features in type 1 diabetes. Clones were read by immunoSEQ multiplex PCR, and TCRdb kept only the in-frame ones, dropping some. This table has fewer than 300,000 clones, 9.5% to 13% appearing once. The sequencing input was naive CD4+ T cells from blood. The receptor set was obtained from a man younger than 40 with type 1 diabetes. Each CDR3 is given with its conserved first and last residue. Fields, in order: V gene, CDR3 length, clone size, D gene, J gene, CDR3 DNA, CDR3 protein. D genes are given only for firm matches. A clone size is listed for some rows: how often the clone was seen (once, few, many), or a class if it is expanded.

TRBV18,15,NA,NA,TRBJ2-7,TGTGCCAGCTCACCACCGTCAGTGGCCTTATACGAGCAGTACTTC,CASSPPSVALYEQYF
TRBV5-1,15,NA,NA,TRBJ2-5,TGCGCCAGCAGCTTGGAATTGGCAGGGGCGGAGACCCAGTACTTC,CASSLELAGAETQYF
TRBV27,13,few,TRBD1,TRBJ1-2,TGTGCCAGCAGGATAACCGGGACAGATGGCTACACCTTC,CASRITGTDGYTF
TRBV5-1,15,NA,NA,TRBJ2-7,TGCGCCAGCAGCTCCCGGGGGATTTCCACCTACGAGCAGTACTTC,CASSSRGISTYEQYF
TRBV30,15,NA,TRBD1,TRBJ2-6,TGTGCCTGGAGTGCAGGGGGTTCCGGGGCCAACGTCCTGACTTTC,CAWSAGGSGANVLTF
TRBV2,14,once,TRBD1,TRBJ1-2,TGTGCCAGCAGCTCCGGACAGGGAGGGTATGGCTACACCTTC,CASSSGQGGYGYTF
TRBV28,12,NA,NA,TRBJ1-2,TGTGCCAGCAGTGGAGTGCGGTATGGCTACACCTTC,CASSGVRYGYTF
TRBV2,12,NA,TRBD1,TRBJ2-2,TGTGCCGCCGGACAGGGGACCGGGGAGCTGTTTTTT,CAAGQGTGELFF
TRBV7-2,14,NA,NA,TRBJ2-7,TGTGCCAGCAGCTTAGCCCCGACACAATACGAGCAGTACTTC,CASSLAPTQYEQYF
TRBV25-1,12,NA,NA,TRBJ1-4,TGTGCCAGCAGGACAGGACATGAAAAACTGTTTTTT,CASRTGHEKLFF
TRBV7-8,17,few,TRBD2,TRBJ2-3,TGTGCCAGCACGAGGACTAGCGGGGTTGGGTACACAGATACGCAGTATTTT,CASTRTSGVGYTDTQYF
TRBV19,14,NA,NA,TRBJ1-4,TGTGCCAGTAGTATTTCGGGGAATAATGAAAAACTGTTTTTT,CASSISGNNEKLFF
TRBV28,12,NA,NA,TRBJ1-6,TGTGCCAGCAGTTCCTCTAATTCACCCCTCCACTTT,CASSSSNSPLHF
TRBV7-9,13,NA,NA,TRBJ1-2,TGTGCCAGCAGCGCGGGACGGGGCTATGGCTACACCTTC,CASSAGRGYGYTF
TRBV7-3,14,few,TRBD1,TRBJ1-1,TGTGCCAGCAGCCCTAACAGGGGGAGCACTGAAGCTTTCTTT,CASSPNRGSTEAFF
TRBV19,14,few,NA,TRBJ1-3,TGTGCCAGCGCCTTGGAGAGCTCTGGAAACACCATATATTTT,CASALESSGNTIYF
TRBV6-6,15,few,NA,TRBJ2-1,TGTGCCAGCAGTCCTCCCGGAGCTGGGTACAATGAGCAGTTCTTC,CASSPPGAGYNEQFF
TRBV7-3,15,few,TRBD2,TRBJ2-1,TGTGCCAGCAGCTTAACCAGCGGGGGGGCTATTCAGCAGTTCTTC,CASSLTSGGAIQQFF
TRBV2,12,few,NA,TRBJ1-2,TGTGCCAGCAGGGAGGCGGACTATGGCTACACCTTC,CASREADYGYTF
TRBV18,14,few,NA,TRBJ1-1,TGTGCCAGCTCAGGGATGACAGGGAACACTGAAGCTTTCTTT,CASSGMTGNTEAFF
TRBV19,13,few,NA,TRBJ1-1,TGTGCCAGTACCTGGGGCGGGAACACTGAAGCTTTCTTT,CASTWGGNTEAFF
TRBV29-1,15,NA,NA,TRBJ2-5,TGCAGCGTTGTTGGCAGGGATTTTTCCCAAGAGACCCAGTACTTC,CSVVGRDFSQETQYF
TRBV4-2,15,few,TRBD1,TRBJ1-4,TGTGCCAGCAGCCATCCCGGGACAGCGAATGAAAAACTGTTTTTT,CASSHPGTANEKLFF
TRBV4-3,16,few,NA,TRBJ1-1,TGCGCCAGCAGCCAGCTACAGGGACGGCATACCACTGAAGCTTTCTTT,CASSQLQGRHTTEAFF
TRBV10-3,13,NA,NA,TRBJ2-7,TGTGCCATCAGTGAGTCCGGGGTTTACGAGCAGTACTTC,CAISESGVYEQYF
TRBV7-2,13,NA,NA,TRBJ2-5,TGTGCCAGCAGCTTAGGGCAGGGGGAGACCCAGTACTTC,CASSLGQGETQYF
TRBV4-1,14,NA,TRBD2,TRBJ2-3,TGCGCCAGCACCCCGGGACTAGTAGCAGATACGCAGTATTTT,CASTPGLVADTQYF
TRBV15,15,few,NA,TRBJ1-5,TGTGCCACCAGCCGCAGTGATTATAGCAATCAGCCCCAGCATTTT,CATSRSDYSNQPQHF
TRBV20-1,11,few,NA,TRBJ2-7,TGCAGTGCTAGCAGGGCCTACGAGCAGTACTTC,CSASRAYEQYF
TRBV6-6,15,NA,NA,TRBJ1-1,TGTGCCAGCAGGTGGAGTGGTGTGGGTAACACTGAAGCTTTCTTT,CASRWSGVGNTEAFF
TRBV28,13,NA,NA,TRBJ1-2,TGTGCCAGCACCACTGGGGGGAACTATGGCTACACCTTC,CASTTGGNYGYTF
TRBV9,13,NA,NA,TRBJ2-3,TGTGCCAGCAGCTCGACGACTAGTCCTACGCAGTATTTT,CASSSTTSPTQYF
TRBV21-1,14,NA,NA,TRBJ1-5,TGTGCCAGCAGCAAACCCACGGGAAATCAGCCCCAGCATTTT,CASSKPTGNQPQHF
TRBV4-1,18,NA,NA,TRBJ1-6,TGCGCCAGCAGCCAAGATGTGCGGGTGAGCTCCTATAATTCACCCCTCCACTTT,CASSQDVRVSSYNSPLHF
TRBV7-2,14,NA,TRBD1,TRBJ2-7,TGTGCCAGCAGCCCCCGGGACAGTGTCTACGAGCAGTACTTC,CASSPRDSVYEQYF
TRBV2,16,few,TRBD2,TRBJ2-5,TGTGCCAGCAGTGAAGCTAGGGGACTAGCTGAGGAGACCCAGTACTTC,CASSEARGLAEETQYF
TRBV27,11,NA,NA,TRBJ2-7,TGTGCCAGCAGCGACAACTACGAGCAGTACTTC,CASSDNYEQYF
TRBV5-1,19,NA,NA,TRBJ2-5,TGCGCCAGCAGCTTGGTGGGGGACTTAAGGCACCCGGCAAGAAGGACCCAGTACTTC,CASSLVGDLRHPARRTQYF
TRBV5-4,11,few,NA,TRBJ2-5,TGTGCCAGCAGCTCACAGGAGACCCAGTACTTC,CASSSQETQYF
TRBV10-3,14,few,NA,TRBJ1-1,TGTGCCATCAGTGTATCGGAGGAGAGCACTGAAGCTTTCTTT,CAISVSEESTEAFF
TRBV30,13,NA,TRBD1,TRBJ1-6,TGTGCCTGGGCAGGACAGGGGAATTCACCCCTCCACTTT,CAWAGQGNSPLHF
TRBV7-2,14,NA,TRBD1,TRBJ1-6,TGTGCCAGCATGACACGGACAGGGGATCCACCCCTCCACTTT,CASMTRTGDPPLHF
TRBV11-2,14,NA,NA,TRBJ1-2,TGTGCCAGCAACTTAGGTGGGGCAAGTCGTTTCAACACCTTC,CASNLGGASRFNTF